The present T cell receptor beta chain was sequenced within a study of Ad26.COV2.S vaccination and SARS-CoV-2 variants. Study observations and caveats: Vaccine and placebo recipients had similar non-spike TCR breadth.

Generated by immunoSEQ multiplex PCR, the TCRdb table keeps only in-frame clones and is missing some. Among hundreds of thousands of clones listed, about 86% were seen once. The treatment: around 19 received Ad26.COV2.S at low or high dose, single or two shots; roughly five received placebo; per-sample allocation not given. Day 63 following the first vaccine or placebo injection was when the samples were taken. This adult donor, from Boston, was 18-55 years old. The vaccine antigen was prefusion-stabilized Wuhan SARS-CoV-2 spike. Concerning this clone itself: The antigen is undetermined.

Germline CDR1 reads KGHSH; CDR2 reads LQKENI. This CDR3 contains 15 residues. Trimming left V 0 bases short and J 5 bases short, with 10 bases between. This material consisted of peripheral blood, taken in a trial of Ad26.COV2.S vaccine versus placebo. The receptor was derived from a person aged 18-60 years who received the Ad26.COV2.S COVID-19 vaccine or a placebo. This rearrangement joins TRBV18 to TRBJ1-4; D is undetermined. CDR3 loop: CASSPPNSPNEKLFF. DNA for the CDR3: TGTGCCAGCTCACCACCGAACAGCCCAAATGAAAAACTGTTTTTT.